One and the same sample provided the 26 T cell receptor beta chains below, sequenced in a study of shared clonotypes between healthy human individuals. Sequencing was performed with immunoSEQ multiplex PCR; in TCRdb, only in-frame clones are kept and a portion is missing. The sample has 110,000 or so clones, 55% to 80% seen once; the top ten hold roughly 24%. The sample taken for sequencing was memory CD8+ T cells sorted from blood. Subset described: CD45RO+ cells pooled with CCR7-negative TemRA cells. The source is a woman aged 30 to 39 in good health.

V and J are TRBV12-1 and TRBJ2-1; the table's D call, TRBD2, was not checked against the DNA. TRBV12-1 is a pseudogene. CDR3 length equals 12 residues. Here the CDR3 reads CASRDSYNEQFF. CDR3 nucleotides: TGTGCCAGCAGAGACTCTTACAATGAGCAGTTCTTC.

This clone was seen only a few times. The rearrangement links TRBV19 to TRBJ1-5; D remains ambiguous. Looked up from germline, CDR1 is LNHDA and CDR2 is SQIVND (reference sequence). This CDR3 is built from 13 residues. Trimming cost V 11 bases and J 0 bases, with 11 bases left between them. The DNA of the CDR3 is TGTGCCTGCTGGGGTTATAGCAATCAGCCCCAGCATTTT. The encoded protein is CACWGYSNQPQHF.

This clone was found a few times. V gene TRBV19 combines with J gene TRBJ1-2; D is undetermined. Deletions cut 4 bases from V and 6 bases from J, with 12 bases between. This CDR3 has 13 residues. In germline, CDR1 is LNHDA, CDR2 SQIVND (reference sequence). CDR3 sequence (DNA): TGTGCCAGTAGTACCTGGACCTTCGATGGCTACACCTTC. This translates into CASSTWTFDGYTF.

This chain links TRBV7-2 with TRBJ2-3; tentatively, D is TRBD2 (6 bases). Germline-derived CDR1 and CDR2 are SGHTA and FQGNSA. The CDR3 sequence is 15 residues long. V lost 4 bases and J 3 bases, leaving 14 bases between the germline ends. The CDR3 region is CASSSLAVLTDTQYF. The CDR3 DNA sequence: TGTGCCAGCAGCTCCTTAGCGGTCCTAACAGATACGCAGTATTTT.

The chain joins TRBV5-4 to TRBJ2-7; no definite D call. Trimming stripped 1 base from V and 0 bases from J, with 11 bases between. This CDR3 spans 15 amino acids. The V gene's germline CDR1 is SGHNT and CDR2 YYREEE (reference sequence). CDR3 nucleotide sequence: TGTGCCAGCAGCTTGAATCCGAGGAACTCCTACGAGCAGTACTTC. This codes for CASSLNPRNSYEQYF.

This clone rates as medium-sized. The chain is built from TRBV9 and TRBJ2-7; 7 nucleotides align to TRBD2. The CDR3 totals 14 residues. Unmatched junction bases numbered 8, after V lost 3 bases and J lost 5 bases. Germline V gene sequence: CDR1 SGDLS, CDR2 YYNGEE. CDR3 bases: TGTGCCAGCAGCGCGAGCGGGAAACTGGACGAGCAGTACTTC. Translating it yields CASSASGKLDEQYF.

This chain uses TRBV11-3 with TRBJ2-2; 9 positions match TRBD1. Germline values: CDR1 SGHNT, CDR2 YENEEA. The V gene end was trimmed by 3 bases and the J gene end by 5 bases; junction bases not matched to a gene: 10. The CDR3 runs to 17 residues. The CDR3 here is CASSFSFGTGRTGELFF. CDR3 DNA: TGTGCCAGCAGCTTTTCGTTCGGGACAGGGCGGACCGGGGAGCTGTTTTTT.

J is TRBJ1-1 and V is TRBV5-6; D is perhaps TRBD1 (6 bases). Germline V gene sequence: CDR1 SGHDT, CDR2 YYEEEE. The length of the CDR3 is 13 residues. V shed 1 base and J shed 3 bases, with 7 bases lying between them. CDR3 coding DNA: TGTGCCAGCAGCTTGTACAGGGACACTGAAGCTTTCTTT. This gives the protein CASSLYRDTEAFF.

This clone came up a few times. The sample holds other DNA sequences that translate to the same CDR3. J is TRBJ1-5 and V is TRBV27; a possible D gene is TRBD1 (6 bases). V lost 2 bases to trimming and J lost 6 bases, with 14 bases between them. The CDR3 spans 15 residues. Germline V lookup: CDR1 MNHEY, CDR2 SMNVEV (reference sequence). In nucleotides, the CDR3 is TGTGCCAGCAGTTTAGTCCAGGGGATCGGTCAGCCCCAGCATTTT. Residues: CASSLVQGIGQPQHF.

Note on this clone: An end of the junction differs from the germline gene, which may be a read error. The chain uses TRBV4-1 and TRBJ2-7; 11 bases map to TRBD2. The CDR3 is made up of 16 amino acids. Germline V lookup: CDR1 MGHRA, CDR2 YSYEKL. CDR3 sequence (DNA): TGTGCCAGCAGCCAAGTTACCGGGACTAGCGGCGGTGAGCAGTACTTC. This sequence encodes CASSQVTGTSGGEQYF.

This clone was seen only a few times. CDR3 sequence (DNA): TGCGCCAGCAGCTTGAGAGGACAGGGAGCAGATACGCAGTATTTT. Translation gives CASSLRGQGADTQYF. The rearrangement joins TRBV5-1 to TRBJ2-3; TRBD1 agrees at 8 bases. The length of the CDR3 is 15 residues. Germline CDR1 reads SGHRS; CDR2 reads YFSETQ. With V trimmed by 1 base and J by 4 bases, 5 bases remained unmatched.

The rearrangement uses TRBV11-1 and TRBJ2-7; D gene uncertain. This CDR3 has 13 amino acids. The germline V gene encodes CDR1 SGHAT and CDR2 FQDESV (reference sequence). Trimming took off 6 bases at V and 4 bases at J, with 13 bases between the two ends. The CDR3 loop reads CASSPLPRYEQYF. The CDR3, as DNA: TGTGCCAGCAGTCCACTCCCCCGGTACGAGCAGTACTTC.

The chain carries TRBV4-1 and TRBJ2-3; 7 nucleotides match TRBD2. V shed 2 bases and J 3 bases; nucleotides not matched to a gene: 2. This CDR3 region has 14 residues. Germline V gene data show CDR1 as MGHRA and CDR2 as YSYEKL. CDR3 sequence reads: CASSQLAETDTQYF. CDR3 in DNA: TGCGCCAGCAGCCAACTAGCGGAGACAGATACGCAGTATTTT.

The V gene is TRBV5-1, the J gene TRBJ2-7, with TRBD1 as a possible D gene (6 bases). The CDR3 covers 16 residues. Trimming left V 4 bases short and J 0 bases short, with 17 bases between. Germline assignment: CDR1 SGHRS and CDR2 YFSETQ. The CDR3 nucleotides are TGCGCCAGCAGCCCCGCGACAGGTCAGAGCTCCTACGAGCAGTACTTC. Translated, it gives CASSPATGQSSYEQYF.

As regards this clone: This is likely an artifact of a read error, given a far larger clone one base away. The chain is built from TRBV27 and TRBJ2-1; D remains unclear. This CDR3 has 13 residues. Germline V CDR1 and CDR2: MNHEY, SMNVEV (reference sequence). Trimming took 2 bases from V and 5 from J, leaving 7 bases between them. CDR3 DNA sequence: TGTGCCAGCAGTTTAGGCAGCCACAATGAGCAGTTCTTC. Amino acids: CASSLGSHNEQFF.

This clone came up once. CDR3 in amino acids: CASSVGGLGEKLFF. The CDR3 DNA sequence: TGTGCCAGCAGCGTTGGAGGGCTTGGGGAAAAACTGTTTTTT. The chain has TRBV5-4 and TRBJ1-4; D is unclear. The V end lost 4 bases, the J end lost 8 bases, and 15 bases lay between the germline ends. Germline V gives CDR1 SGHNT, CDR2 YYREEE (reference sequence). The CDR3 spans 14 residues.

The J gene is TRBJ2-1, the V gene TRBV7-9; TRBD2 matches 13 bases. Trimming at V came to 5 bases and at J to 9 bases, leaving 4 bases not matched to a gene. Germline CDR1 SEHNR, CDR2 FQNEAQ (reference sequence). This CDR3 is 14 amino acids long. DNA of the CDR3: TGTGCCAGCAGCACTGGACTAGCGGGAGCTGAGCAGTTCTTC. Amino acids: CASSTGLAGAEQFF.

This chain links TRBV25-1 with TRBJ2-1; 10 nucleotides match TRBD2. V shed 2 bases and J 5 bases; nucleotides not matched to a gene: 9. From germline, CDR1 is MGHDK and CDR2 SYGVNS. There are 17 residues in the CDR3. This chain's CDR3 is CASSETSGTRLHNEQFF. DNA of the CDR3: TGTGCCAGCAGTGAAACTAGCGGGACGCGACTACACAATGAGCAGTTCTTC. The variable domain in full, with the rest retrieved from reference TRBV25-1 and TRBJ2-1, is EADIYQTPRYLVIGTGKKITLECSQTMGHDKMYWYQQDPGMELHLIHYSYGVNSTEKGDLSSESTVSRIRTEHFPLTLESARPSHTSQYLCASSETSGTRLHNEQFFGPGTRLTVL.

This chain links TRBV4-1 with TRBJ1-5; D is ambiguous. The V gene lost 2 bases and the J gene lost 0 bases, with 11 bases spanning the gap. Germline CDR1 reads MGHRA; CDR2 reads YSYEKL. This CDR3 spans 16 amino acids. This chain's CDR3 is CASSQLILNSNQPQHF. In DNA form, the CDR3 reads TGCGCCAGCAGCCAACTTATACTGAATAGCAATCAGCCCCAGCATTTT.

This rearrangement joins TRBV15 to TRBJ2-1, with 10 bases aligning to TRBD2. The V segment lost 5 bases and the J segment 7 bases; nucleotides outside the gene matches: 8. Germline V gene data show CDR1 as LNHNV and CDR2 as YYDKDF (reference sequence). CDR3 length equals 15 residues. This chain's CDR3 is CATSARTSGLNEQFF. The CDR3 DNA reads TGTGCCACCAGCGCAAGGACTAGCGGCCTAAATGAGCAGTTCTTC.

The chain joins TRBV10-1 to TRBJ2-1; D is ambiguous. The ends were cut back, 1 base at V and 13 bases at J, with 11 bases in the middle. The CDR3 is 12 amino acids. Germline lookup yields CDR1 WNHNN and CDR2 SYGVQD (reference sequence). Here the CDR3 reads CASSEFELGQFF. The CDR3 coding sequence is TGCGCCAGCAGTGAGTTCGAATTAGGACAGTTCTTC.

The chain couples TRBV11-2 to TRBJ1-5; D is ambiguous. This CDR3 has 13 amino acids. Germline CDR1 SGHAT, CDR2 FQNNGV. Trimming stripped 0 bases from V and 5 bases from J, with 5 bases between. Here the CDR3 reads CASSLDPDQPQHF. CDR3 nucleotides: TGTGCCAGCAGCTTAGACCCCGATCAGCCCCAGCATTTT. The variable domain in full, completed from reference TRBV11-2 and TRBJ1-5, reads EAGVAQSPRYKIIEKRQSVAFWCNPISGHATLYWYQQILGQGPKLLIQFQNNGVVDDSQLPKDRFSAERLKGVDSTLKIQPAKLEDSAVYLCASSLDPDQPQHFGDGTRLSIL.

CDR3 DNA: TGTGCCAGCAGGGCCGCGACTAGCGGGATGTACGAGCAGTACTTC. Its translation: CASRAATSGMYEQYF. The chain is built from TRBV6-1 and TRBJ2-7; 11 bases match TRBD2. Losses at the gene ends were 6 bases for V and 4 bases for J; bases not matched to a gene: 8. This CDR3 is built from 15 residues. CDR1 and CDR2 (germline): MNHNS, SASEGT.

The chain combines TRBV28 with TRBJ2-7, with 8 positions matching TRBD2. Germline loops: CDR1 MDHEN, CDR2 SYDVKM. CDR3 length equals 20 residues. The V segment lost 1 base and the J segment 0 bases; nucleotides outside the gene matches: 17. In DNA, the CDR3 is TGTGCCAGCAGTTTATCCCGGTTTTCGGGACTAGTTTCGAGCTCCTACGAGCAGTACTTC. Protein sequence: CASSLSRFSGLVSSSYEQYF. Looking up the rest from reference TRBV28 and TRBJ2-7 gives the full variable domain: DVKVTQSSRYLVKRTGEKVFLECVQDMDHENMFWYRQDPGLGLRLIYFSYDVKMKEKGDIPEGYSVSREKKERFSLILESASTNQTSMYLCASSLSRFSGLVSSSYEQYFGPGTRLTVT.

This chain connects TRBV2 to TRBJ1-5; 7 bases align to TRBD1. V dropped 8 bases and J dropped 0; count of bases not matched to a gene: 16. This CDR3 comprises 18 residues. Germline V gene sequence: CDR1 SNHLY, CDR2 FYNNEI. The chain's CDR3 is CASGFYPDDRDSNQPQHF. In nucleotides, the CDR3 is TGTGCCAGCGGATTCTACCCAGACGACAGGGATAGCAATCAGCCCCAGCATTTT.

CDR3 bases: TGTGCCAGCAGCCCAGGACAGGGGCTGTACGAGCAGTACTTC. Its translation is CASSPGQGLYEQYF. The chain links TRBV4-2 to TRBJ2-7; TRBD1 matches 9 bases. There are 14 residues in the CDR3. Losses at the gene ends were 4 bases for V and 4 bases for J; bases not matched to a gene: 5. Germline assignment: CDR1 LGHNA and CDR2 YNFKEQ.